This TCR beta chain was sequenced during a study of cytomegalovirus exposure and HLA in healthy donors. Concerning this clone itself: Its antigen is undetermined.

Study-wide findings and caveats: Presence/absence analysis assumed near-uniform sequencing depth across donors. In a later analysis, V- and J-gene trimming of beta chains associated with a DCLRE1C missense variant, replicated independently.

A multiplex PCR was run with 60 Vbeta primers and 13 Jbeta primers. Assay: immunoSEQ multiplex PCR; the TCRdb copy retains only in-frame clones and omits some. The sample lists 200,000 to 250,000 clones; 70% to 85% were seen once. The specimen was PBMCs. The source is a middle-aged woman in good health and CMV-seronegative.

The DNA for the CDR3 is TGTGCCACCAACCCGGACAGGGCGGATGGCTACACCTTC. Translation gives CATNPDRADGYTF. This rearrangement joins TRBV18 to TRBJ1-2; 8 bases line up with TRBD1. Trimming removed 10 bases from V and 6 bases from J; junction bases left unmatched: 10. The germline gives CDR1 KGHSH, CDR2 LQKENI. This CDR3 is built from 13 residues.